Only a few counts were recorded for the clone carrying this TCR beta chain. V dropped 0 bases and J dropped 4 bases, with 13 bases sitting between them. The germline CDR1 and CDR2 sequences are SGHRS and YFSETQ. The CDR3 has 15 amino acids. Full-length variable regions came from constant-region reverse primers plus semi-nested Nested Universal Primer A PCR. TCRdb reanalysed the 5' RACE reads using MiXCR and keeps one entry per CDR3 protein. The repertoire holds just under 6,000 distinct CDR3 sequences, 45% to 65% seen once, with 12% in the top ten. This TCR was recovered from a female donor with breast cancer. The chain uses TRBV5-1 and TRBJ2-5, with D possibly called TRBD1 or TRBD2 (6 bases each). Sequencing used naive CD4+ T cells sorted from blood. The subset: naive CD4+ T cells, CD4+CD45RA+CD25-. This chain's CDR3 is CASSLARGARETQYF. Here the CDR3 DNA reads TGCGCCAGCAGCTTGGCTAGGGGGGCGAGAGAGACCCAGTACTTC.